This TCR beta chain derives from a study of vaccination and CD4 T cells after COVID-19. Looked up from germline, CDR1 is SGHTA and CDR2 is FQGNSA. The CDR3 extends over 13 amino acids. V shed 5 bases and J shed 5 bases, with 10 bases lying between them. As concerns this clonotype: What it binds is not known.

The Oncomine TCR Beta short-read assay sequenced DNA from cultured CD4+ T cells. One entry per CDR3 protein results from TCRdb running MiXCR on the PCR reads. This sample yields thousands of distinct CDR3 sequences, of which about 61% are seen a single time; around a third belongs to the top ten. The treatment denotes: approximately nine-day PBMC culture with coronavirus spike peptide pools or control peptides (ViraFEST assay). The sequence was collected from a human donor who had recovered from COVID-19. V and J are TRBV7-2 and TRBJ1-5, with D maybe TRBD1 (6 bases). Material for sequencing was CD4+ T cells from blood, cultured in vitro. As DNA, the CDR3 is TGTGCCAGCAGCCCTAGGGGGGATCAGCCCCAGCATTTT. Its protein is CASSPRGDQPQHF.